This T cell receptor beta chain appears in the sequencing data of a study of T cell responses to AZD1222 COVID-19 vaccine. Findings and caveats of the study: Repertoire collection took place solely once the T cell response had peaked. Only 5 or 6 individuals given AZD1222 were seropositive at baseline. Most donors were white British and more were female, and clonal diversity was possibly underestimated.

In its sample, this clone was seen once. What it recognizes is unknown. The method was immunoSEQ multiplex PCR; TCRdb's version includes in-frame clones alone and lacks a portion of them. The repertoire holds about 130,000 clones, with approximately 90% as singletons. This CDR3 is 14 amino acids long. Germline CDR1 and CDR2: SGHNT and YYREEE (reference sequence). Losses at the gene ends were 4 bases for V and 3 bases for J; bases not matched to a gene: 5. Material: peripheral blood, obtained on day 0 of AZD1222 vaccination. The V and J genes are TRBV5-4 and TRBJ2-5; 8 nucleotides line up with TRBD1. The TCR comes from an adult in good health. CDR3 sequence (DNA): TGTGCCAGCAGCCGACAGGGGACCGAAGAGACCCAGTACTTC. As protein: CASSRQGTEETQYF.